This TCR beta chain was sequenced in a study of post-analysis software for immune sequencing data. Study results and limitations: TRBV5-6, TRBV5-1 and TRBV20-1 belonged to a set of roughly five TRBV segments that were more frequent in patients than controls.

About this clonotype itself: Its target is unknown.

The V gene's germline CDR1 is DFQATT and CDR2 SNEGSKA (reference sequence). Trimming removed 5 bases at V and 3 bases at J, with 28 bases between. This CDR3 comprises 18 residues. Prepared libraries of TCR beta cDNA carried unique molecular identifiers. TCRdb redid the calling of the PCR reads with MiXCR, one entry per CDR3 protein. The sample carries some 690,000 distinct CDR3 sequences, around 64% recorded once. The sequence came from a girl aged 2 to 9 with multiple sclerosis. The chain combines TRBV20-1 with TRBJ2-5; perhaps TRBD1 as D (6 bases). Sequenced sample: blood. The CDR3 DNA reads TGCAGTGCTCGACTCCTCCGAGGGTACAGGGACCAAAAAGAGACCCAGTACTTC. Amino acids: CSARLLRGYRDQKETQYF.